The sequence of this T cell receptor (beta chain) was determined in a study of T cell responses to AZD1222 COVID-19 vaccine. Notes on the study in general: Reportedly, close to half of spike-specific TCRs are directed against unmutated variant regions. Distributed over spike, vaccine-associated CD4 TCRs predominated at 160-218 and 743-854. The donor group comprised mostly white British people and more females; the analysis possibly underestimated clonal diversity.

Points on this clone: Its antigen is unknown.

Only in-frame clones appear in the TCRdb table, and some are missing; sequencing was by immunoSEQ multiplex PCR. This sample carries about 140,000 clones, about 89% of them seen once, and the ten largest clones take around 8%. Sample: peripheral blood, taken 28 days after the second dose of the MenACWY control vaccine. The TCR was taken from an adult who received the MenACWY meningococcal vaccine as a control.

CDR3 sequence (DNA): TGTGCCAGCAGCTCTAGGGGTTCTGAGCAGTTCTTC. Its translation is CASSSRGSEQFF. The V call is TRBV9, the J call TRBJ2-1; possible D gene TRBD1, 5 bases. The V and J ends lost 4 bases and 9 bases respectively, with 11 bases between them. There are 12 residues in the CDR3. Per the germline V gene, CDR1 is SGDLS and CDR2 is YYNGEE.